This T cell receptor (beta chain) was sequenced during a study of T cell repertoires in cytomegalovirus infection. Study at large: Researchers turned to recently identified HLA-C-restricted CMV epitopes as well as well-studied HLA-B-restricted ones.

Germline values: CDR1 SGHVS, CDR2 FNYEAQ. CDR3 length equals 15 residues. V was clipped by 1 base and J by 3 bases, with 10 bases between them. TCRdb reprocessed the reads via MiXCR and lists one record per CDR3 protein. This table holds hundreds of thousands of distinct CDR3 sequences, around 35% found once. Regarding this clonotype: What it binds is unknown.

This material consisted of cultured PBMCs, taken from culture after CMV antigen stimulation. The chain combines TRBV7-6 with TRBJ1-5; D call uncertain. The TCR was taken from a human donor in good health (CMV status not recorded). Some clones in this sample may be carry-over from other donors' samples. The CDR3 region has the DNA TGTGCCAGCAGCTTAGGGCAGAAAGCCAATCAGCCCCAGCATTTT. Its translation is CASSLGQKANQPQHF.